This T cell receptor (beta chain) was documented in a study of T-cell memory formation after mild COVID-19. Study-level background: TCR clusters largely stayed donor specific. General study findings and limits: Among clones peaking at day 37 in the second wave, SARS-CoV-2 specificity remained unconfirmed. Some clones that responded were present in memory (sampled pre-infection), which suggests cross-reactive memory joined. Clones that got smaller from day 15 to 85 had even CD4/CD8, while clones growing later tipped toward CD4+.

The ends were cut back, 0 bases at V and 6 bases at J, with 9 bases in the middle. Germline V gene sequence: CDR1 GTSNPN, CDR2 SVGIG (reference sequence). The CDR3 is made up of 13 amino acids. Concerning this clonotype: Its matching antigen is unknown.

One entry per CDR3 protein, called by TCRdb with MiXCR from the 5' RACE reads. The sample yields 70,000 to 95,000 distinct CDR3 sequences, roughly 13% seen once. The chain is built from TRBV30 and TRBJ2-1; perhaps TRBD2 as D (6 bases). This receptor was obtained from a man younger than 35 who had mild COVID-19 (a few samples of this study predate the infection). Cell type and time point are not known. What was sequenced was PBMCs or a T cell subset sorted from them (not recorded which). The chain's CDR3 is CAWSVGSGNEQFF. CDR3 DNA: TGTGCCTGGAGTGTCGGGAGTGGCAATGAGCAGTTCTTC.